What follows describes a single TCR beta chain. This sample is drawn from a study of blood T cell repertoires in COVID-19. CDR1 is SGHTA and CDR2 is FQGNSA in the germline V gene. The CDR3 has 14 residues. Trimming cost V 10 bases and J 2 bases, with 15 bases left between them. Authors' analysis steps: Amplification of reference gene primers provided the estimated nucleated cell counts. The data were produced by immunoSEQ multiplex PCR, yet TCRdb's version contains in-frame clones alone and is incomplete. The V and J calls and clone size were taken over from that table, and D and trimming were inferred from the DNA. In the table there are roughly 280,000 clones, around 93% of which are singletons.

Sequencing input: PBMCs or T cells enriched from blood (not recorded which). The gene calls are TRBV7-2 and TRBJ1-5; the D is unclear. The TCR comes from a middle-aged man who had been exposed to COVID-19. The CDR3: CATSPRGRNQPQHF. CDR3 bases: TGTGCCACTTCCCCCCGAGGCCGCAATCAGCCCCAGCATTTT.